A single sample is the source of the 3 T cell receptor beta chains below, sequenced in a study of siplizumab effects on memory and regulatory T cells. Using immunoSEQ multiplex PCR, the repertoire was profiled, and TCRdb retains in-frame clones only, with some absent. The data show tens of thousands of clones, with roughly 93% seen just once and 5.5% to 7.5% held by the top ten. Specimen: CD8+ T cells sorted from blood. Receptors originate from a human donor in good health.

This chain links TRBV7-8 with TRBJ1-1, with 7 bases fitting TRBD1. The CDR3 has 15 amino acids. With V trimmed by 5 bases and J by 1 base, 7 bases remained unmatched. Germline CDR1 reads SGHVS; CDR2 reads FQNEAQ. For the CDR3, the DNA is TGTGCCAGCAGCCCAGGGGGGTTGGGGAACACTGAAGCTTTCTTT. Its protein is CASSPGGLGNTEAFF. Using reference TRBV7-8 and TRBJ1-1 for the parts outside the CDR3, the full variable domain is GAGVSQSPRYKVAKRGQDVALRCDPISGHVSLFWYQQALGQGPEFLTYFQNEAQLDKSGLPSDRFFAERPEGSVSTLKIQRTQQEDSAVYLCASSPGGLGNTEAFFGQGTRLTVV.

This chain uses TRBV4-3 with TRBJ2-3; D gene uncertain. Germline loops: CDR1 LGHNA, CDR2 YSLEER. The CDR3 runs 15 residues. The V and J ends lost 4 bases and 2 bases respectively, with 13 bases between them. The CDR3 region has the DNA TGCGCCAGCAGCCCCCGCAGTGGGAACACAGATACGCAGTATTTT. Translating gives CASSPRSGNTDTQYF.

The genes are TRBV7-9 and TRBJ2-5; D gene uncertain. With 6 bases removed from V and 5 bases from J, the gap between germline ends came to 10 bases. Germline V gene data show CDR1 as SEHNR and CDR2 as FQNEAQ (reference sequence). This CDR3 contains 12 residues. CDR3 residues: CASRDLGETQYF. The CDR3 DNA reads TGTGCCAGCAGGGATCTGGGGGAGACCCAGTACTTC.